Listed here is a single TCR beta chain. The sample comes from a study of cytomegalovirus exposure and HLA in healthy donors. Study-level background: In an earlier analysis, some 110 million unique TCR beta sequences were found from 150 million to 200 million T cells.

13 Jbeta primers and 60 Vbeta primers were used for the PCR. TCRdb keeps only in-frame clones here, not all; method: immunoSEQ multiplex PCR. Its listing shows 75,000 to 95,000 clones. The germline CDR1 and CDR2 sequences are WNHNN and SYGVQD (reference sequence). CDR3 length: 14 amino acids. Trimming at V came to 9 bases and at J to 1 base, leaving 6 bases not matched to a gene. The rearrangement links TRBV10-1 to TRBJ1-1; TRBD1 aligns across 9 bases. The sequence came from an older woman in good health and CMV-seronegative. Specimen: PBMCs. CDR3 DNA sequence: TGCGCCAGTATGCCGGGACAGGGGAACACTGAAGCTTTCTTT. Amino acid sequence: CASMPGQGNTEAFF.